The clone carrying this T cell receptor beta chain was detected many times. Authors of the study amplified TCR beta CDR3 regions from RNA transcripts. HTBI primers were the set used in a first-round RT-PCR of the TCR CDR3. Using its own MiXCR run on the multiplex PCR reads, TCRdb lists one record per CDR3 protein. The sample shows approximately 530,000 distinct CDR3 sequences, nearly 20% of them seen only once. The sample is drawn from a study of T cells in Graves' hyperthyroidism and ophthalmopathy. V shed 3 bases, J shed 7 bases, and the junction held 3 bases outside the gene matches. The CDR3 is 14 amino acids.

Source material: blood. This clonotype was sampled from a man aged 35 to 55 with Graves' ophthalmopathy. V usage is TRBV12-3 or TRBV12-4 and J usage is TRBJ1-6; 7 bases align to TRBD1. CDR3 amino acids: CASSLGQSNSPLHF. Written as DNA, the CDR3 is TGTGCCAGCAGTTTGGGACAGTCGAATTCACCCCTCCACTTT.